This T cell receptor (beta chain) was sequenced in a study of T cells in localized non-small cell lung cancer. Study results and limitations: Owing to sequencing of a solitary tumor region, heterogeneity cannot be discounted. Within adjacent lung there appeared a median around 55 of the top 100 tumor clones. The study found T cell clonality highest in uninvolved adjacent lung, above tumor.

Germline V gives CDR1 MGHRA, CDR2 YSYEKL. Germline trimming cut 4 bases from V and 3 bases from J; bases unmatched to any gene: 5. This CDR3 is 14 amino acids long. On this clone itself: As yet, its antigen is unknown.

Here immunoSEQ multiplex PCR was the method, and the copy in TCRdb shows in-frame clones only, minus some. The profile shows more than 20,000 clones, roughly nine tenths of them singletons. The sequence was obtained from a man aged 35 to 69 with stage II squamous cell lung carcinoma. The sequences come from PBMCs, collected before any cancer treatment. The rearrangement joins TRBV4-1 to TRBJ2-7, with 8 bases aligning to TRBD1. CDR3 protein: CASSLQQGGYEQYF. In nucleotides, the CDR3 is TGCGCCAGCAGCCTACAACAGGGGGGCTACGAGCAGTACTTC.